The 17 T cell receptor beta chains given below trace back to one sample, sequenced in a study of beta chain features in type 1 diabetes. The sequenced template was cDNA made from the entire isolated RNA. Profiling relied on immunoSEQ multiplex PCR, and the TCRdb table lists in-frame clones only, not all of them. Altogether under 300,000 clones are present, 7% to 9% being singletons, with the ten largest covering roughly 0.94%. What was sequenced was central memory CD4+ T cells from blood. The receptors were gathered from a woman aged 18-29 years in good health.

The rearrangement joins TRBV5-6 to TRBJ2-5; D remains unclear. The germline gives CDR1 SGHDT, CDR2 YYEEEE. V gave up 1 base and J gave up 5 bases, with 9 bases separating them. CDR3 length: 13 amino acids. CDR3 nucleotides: TGTGCCAGCAGCTTGTGGATGGCTGAGACCCAGTACTTC. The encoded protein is CASSLWMAETQYF.

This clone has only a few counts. CDR3 residues: CASTERGRGTQYF. DNA for the CDR3: TGTGCCAGCACAGAGCGGGGGAGGGGGACCCAGTACTTC. V is TRBV28 and J is TRBJ2-5; 8 nucleotides align to TRBD2. J gave up 7 bases and V 7 bases, and 8 bases lay outside the gene matches. CDR1 and CDR2 (germline): MDHEN, SYDVKM. The CDR3 has 13 residues.

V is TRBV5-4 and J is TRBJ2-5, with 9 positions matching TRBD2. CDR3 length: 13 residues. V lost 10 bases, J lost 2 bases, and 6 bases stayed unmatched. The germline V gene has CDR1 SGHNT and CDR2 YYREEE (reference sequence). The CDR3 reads CAFLAGKQETQYF. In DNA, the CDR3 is TGTGCCTTCCTAGCGGGGAAACAAGAGACCCAGTACTTC. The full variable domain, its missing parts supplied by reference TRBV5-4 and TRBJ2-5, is ETGVTQSPTHLIKTRGQQVTLRCSSQSGHNTVSWYQQALGQGPQFIFQYYREEENGRGNFPPRFSGLQFPNYSSELNVNALELDDSALYLCAFLAGKQETQYFGPGTRLLVL.

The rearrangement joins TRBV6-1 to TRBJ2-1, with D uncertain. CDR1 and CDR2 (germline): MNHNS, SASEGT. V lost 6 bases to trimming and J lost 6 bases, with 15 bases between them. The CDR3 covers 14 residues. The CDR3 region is CASSTLSSGNEQFF. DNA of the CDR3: TGTGCCAGCAGCACCTTATCTTCTGGCAATGAGCAGTTCTTC.

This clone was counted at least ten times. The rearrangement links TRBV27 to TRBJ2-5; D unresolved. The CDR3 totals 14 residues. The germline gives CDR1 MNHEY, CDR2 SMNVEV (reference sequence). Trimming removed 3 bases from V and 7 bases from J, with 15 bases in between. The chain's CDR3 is CASSFTGPRGTQYF. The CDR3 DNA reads TGTGCCAGCAGTTTCACCGGGCCGCGCGGGACCCAGTACTTC.

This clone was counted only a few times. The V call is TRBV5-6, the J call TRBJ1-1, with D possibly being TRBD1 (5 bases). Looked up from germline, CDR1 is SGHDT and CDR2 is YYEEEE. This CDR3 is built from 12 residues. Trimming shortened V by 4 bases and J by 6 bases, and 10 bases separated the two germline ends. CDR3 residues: CASSTPGSEAFF. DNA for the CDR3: TGTGCCAGCAGCACACCAGGGTCTGAAGCTTTCTTT.

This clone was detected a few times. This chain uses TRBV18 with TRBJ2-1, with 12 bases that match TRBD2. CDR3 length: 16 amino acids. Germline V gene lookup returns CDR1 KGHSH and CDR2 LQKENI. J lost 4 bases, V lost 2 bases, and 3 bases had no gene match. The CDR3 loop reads CASSPMTSGGYNEQFF. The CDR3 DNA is TGTGCCAGCTCACCAATGACTAGCGGGGGTTACAATGAGCAGTTCTTC.

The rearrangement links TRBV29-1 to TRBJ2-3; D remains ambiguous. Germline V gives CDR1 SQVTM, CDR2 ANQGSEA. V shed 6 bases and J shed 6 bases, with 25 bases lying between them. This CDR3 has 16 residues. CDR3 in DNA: TGCAGCGTCCAGTCTCGGAGAAACCCCAATTTGGATACGCAGTATTTT. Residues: CSVQSRRNPNLDTQYF.

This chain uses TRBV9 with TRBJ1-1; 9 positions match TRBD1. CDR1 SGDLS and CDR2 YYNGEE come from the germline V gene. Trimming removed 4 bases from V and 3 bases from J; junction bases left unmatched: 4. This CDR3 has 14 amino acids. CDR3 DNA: TGTGCCAGCAGCAGGCGGGACAGGGACACTGAAGCTTTCTTT. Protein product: CASSRRDRDTEAFF.

In DNA form, the CDR3 reads TGTGCCAGCAGCCGCCGCCCGGGACTAGAGACCCAGTACTTC. It yields the protein CASSRRPGLETQYF. V is TRBV7-2 and J is TRBJ2-5, with D possibly being TRBD2 (6 bases). With 5 bases removed from V and 4 bases from J, the gap between germline ends came to 14 bases. The CDR3 is made up of 14 amino acids. The germline gives CDR1 SGHTA, CDR2 FQGNSA.

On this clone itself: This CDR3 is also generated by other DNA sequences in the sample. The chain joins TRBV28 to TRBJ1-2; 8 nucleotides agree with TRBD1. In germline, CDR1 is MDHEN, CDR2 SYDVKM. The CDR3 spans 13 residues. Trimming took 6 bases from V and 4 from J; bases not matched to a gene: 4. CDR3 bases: TGTGCCAGCAGAAGACAGGGGAGCTATGGCTACACCTTC. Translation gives CASRRQGSYGYTF.

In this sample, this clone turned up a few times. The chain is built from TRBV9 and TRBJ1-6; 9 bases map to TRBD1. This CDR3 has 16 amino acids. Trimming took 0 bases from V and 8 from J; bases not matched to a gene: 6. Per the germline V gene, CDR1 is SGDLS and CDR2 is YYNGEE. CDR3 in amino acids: CASSVASGTGYSPLHF. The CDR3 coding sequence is TGTGCCAGCAGCGTAGCTTCCGGGACAGGGTATTCACCCCTCCACTTT.

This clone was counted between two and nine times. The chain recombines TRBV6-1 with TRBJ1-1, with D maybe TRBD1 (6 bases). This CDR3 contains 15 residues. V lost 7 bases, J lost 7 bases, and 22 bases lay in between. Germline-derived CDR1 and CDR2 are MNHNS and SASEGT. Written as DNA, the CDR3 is TGTGCCAGCACCAGCGGACAGACTTGGCCCCTTGAAGCTTTCTTT. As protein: CASTSGQTWPLEAFF.

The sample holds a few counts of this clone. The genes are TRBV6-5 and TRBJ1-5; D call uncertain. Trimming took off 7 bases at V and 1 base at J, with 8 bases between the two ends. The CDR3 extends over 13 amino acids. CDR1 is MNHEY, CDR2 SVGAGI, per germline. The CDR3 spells CASKPPSNQPQHF. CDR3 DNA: TGTGCCAGCAAACCCCCGAGCAATCAGCCCCAGCATTTT.

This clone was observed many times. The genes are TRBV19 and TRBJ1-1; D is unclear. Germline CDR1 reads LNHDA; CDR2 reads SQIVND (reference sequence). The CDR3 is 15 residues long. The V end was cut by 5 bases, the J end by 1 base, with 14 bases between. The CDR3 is CASSARVAGNTEAFF. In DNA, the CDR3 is TGTGCCAGTAGTGCCCGGGTCGCGGGGAACACTGAAGCTTTCTTT.

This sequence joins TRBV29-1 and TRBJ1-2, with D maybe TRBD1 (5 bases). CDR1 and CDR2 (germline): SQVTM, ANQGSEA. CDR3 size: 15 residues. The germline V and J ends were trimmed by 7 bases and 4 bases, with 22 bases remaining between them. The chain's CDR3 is CSAVLGGRAVYGYTF. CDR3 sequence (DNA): TGCAGCGCGGTCCTGGGGGGACGGGCTGTCTATGGCTACACCTTC.

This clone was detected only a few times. The CDR3 nucleotides read TGTGCCAGCAGCCTTAATTCGGGGCTAGGGTACTTC. Amino acids: CASSLNSGLGYF. The J gene is TRBJ2-7, the V gene TRBV7-9; TRBD1 or TRBD2 may be the D gene (5 bases each). CDR1 and CDR2 (germline): SEHNR, FQNEAQ (reference sequence). Trimming left V 5 bases short and J 12 bases short, with 17 bases between. The CDR3 is 12 amino acids.